This T cell receptor beta chain was identified during a study of T-cell memory formation after mild COVID-19. Study-wide findings and caveats: CD4+ contracting clones lay mainly in CM and EM, CD8+ ones in EMRA. Detection of some responders pre-infection suggested pre-existing cross-reactive memory T cells participated. While clones contracting from day 15 to 85 were balanced between CD4 and CD8, later expanders leaned CD4+.

The V gene lost 3 bases and the J gene lost 3 bases, with 18 bases spanning the gap. This CDR3 has 16 amino acids. About this clonotype itself: Antigen unknown.

5'RACE primed from the constant segment yielded TCR alpha and TCR beta cDNA libraries bearing sample barcodes and UMIs. TCRdb redid the calling of the 5' RACE reads with MiXCR, one entry per CDR3 protein. The sample includes around 250,000 distinct CDR3 sequences, around 10% seen only once; the top ten take 20% to 25%. The chain recombines TRBV5-3 with TRBJ1-1; D uncertain. TRBV5-3 is known as an ORF, though its function is uncertain. Sequencing was carried out using PBMCs or a T cell subset sorted from them (not recorded which). The source of this sequence is a man between 18 and 29 years old who had mild COVID-19 (a few samples of this study predate the infection). Cell type and time point are not known. The CDR3 nucleotides are TGTGCCAGAAGCTCTAGGTCGCCGGGGAAGGACACTGAAGCTTTCTTT. Amino acid sequence: CARSSRSPGKDTEAFF.